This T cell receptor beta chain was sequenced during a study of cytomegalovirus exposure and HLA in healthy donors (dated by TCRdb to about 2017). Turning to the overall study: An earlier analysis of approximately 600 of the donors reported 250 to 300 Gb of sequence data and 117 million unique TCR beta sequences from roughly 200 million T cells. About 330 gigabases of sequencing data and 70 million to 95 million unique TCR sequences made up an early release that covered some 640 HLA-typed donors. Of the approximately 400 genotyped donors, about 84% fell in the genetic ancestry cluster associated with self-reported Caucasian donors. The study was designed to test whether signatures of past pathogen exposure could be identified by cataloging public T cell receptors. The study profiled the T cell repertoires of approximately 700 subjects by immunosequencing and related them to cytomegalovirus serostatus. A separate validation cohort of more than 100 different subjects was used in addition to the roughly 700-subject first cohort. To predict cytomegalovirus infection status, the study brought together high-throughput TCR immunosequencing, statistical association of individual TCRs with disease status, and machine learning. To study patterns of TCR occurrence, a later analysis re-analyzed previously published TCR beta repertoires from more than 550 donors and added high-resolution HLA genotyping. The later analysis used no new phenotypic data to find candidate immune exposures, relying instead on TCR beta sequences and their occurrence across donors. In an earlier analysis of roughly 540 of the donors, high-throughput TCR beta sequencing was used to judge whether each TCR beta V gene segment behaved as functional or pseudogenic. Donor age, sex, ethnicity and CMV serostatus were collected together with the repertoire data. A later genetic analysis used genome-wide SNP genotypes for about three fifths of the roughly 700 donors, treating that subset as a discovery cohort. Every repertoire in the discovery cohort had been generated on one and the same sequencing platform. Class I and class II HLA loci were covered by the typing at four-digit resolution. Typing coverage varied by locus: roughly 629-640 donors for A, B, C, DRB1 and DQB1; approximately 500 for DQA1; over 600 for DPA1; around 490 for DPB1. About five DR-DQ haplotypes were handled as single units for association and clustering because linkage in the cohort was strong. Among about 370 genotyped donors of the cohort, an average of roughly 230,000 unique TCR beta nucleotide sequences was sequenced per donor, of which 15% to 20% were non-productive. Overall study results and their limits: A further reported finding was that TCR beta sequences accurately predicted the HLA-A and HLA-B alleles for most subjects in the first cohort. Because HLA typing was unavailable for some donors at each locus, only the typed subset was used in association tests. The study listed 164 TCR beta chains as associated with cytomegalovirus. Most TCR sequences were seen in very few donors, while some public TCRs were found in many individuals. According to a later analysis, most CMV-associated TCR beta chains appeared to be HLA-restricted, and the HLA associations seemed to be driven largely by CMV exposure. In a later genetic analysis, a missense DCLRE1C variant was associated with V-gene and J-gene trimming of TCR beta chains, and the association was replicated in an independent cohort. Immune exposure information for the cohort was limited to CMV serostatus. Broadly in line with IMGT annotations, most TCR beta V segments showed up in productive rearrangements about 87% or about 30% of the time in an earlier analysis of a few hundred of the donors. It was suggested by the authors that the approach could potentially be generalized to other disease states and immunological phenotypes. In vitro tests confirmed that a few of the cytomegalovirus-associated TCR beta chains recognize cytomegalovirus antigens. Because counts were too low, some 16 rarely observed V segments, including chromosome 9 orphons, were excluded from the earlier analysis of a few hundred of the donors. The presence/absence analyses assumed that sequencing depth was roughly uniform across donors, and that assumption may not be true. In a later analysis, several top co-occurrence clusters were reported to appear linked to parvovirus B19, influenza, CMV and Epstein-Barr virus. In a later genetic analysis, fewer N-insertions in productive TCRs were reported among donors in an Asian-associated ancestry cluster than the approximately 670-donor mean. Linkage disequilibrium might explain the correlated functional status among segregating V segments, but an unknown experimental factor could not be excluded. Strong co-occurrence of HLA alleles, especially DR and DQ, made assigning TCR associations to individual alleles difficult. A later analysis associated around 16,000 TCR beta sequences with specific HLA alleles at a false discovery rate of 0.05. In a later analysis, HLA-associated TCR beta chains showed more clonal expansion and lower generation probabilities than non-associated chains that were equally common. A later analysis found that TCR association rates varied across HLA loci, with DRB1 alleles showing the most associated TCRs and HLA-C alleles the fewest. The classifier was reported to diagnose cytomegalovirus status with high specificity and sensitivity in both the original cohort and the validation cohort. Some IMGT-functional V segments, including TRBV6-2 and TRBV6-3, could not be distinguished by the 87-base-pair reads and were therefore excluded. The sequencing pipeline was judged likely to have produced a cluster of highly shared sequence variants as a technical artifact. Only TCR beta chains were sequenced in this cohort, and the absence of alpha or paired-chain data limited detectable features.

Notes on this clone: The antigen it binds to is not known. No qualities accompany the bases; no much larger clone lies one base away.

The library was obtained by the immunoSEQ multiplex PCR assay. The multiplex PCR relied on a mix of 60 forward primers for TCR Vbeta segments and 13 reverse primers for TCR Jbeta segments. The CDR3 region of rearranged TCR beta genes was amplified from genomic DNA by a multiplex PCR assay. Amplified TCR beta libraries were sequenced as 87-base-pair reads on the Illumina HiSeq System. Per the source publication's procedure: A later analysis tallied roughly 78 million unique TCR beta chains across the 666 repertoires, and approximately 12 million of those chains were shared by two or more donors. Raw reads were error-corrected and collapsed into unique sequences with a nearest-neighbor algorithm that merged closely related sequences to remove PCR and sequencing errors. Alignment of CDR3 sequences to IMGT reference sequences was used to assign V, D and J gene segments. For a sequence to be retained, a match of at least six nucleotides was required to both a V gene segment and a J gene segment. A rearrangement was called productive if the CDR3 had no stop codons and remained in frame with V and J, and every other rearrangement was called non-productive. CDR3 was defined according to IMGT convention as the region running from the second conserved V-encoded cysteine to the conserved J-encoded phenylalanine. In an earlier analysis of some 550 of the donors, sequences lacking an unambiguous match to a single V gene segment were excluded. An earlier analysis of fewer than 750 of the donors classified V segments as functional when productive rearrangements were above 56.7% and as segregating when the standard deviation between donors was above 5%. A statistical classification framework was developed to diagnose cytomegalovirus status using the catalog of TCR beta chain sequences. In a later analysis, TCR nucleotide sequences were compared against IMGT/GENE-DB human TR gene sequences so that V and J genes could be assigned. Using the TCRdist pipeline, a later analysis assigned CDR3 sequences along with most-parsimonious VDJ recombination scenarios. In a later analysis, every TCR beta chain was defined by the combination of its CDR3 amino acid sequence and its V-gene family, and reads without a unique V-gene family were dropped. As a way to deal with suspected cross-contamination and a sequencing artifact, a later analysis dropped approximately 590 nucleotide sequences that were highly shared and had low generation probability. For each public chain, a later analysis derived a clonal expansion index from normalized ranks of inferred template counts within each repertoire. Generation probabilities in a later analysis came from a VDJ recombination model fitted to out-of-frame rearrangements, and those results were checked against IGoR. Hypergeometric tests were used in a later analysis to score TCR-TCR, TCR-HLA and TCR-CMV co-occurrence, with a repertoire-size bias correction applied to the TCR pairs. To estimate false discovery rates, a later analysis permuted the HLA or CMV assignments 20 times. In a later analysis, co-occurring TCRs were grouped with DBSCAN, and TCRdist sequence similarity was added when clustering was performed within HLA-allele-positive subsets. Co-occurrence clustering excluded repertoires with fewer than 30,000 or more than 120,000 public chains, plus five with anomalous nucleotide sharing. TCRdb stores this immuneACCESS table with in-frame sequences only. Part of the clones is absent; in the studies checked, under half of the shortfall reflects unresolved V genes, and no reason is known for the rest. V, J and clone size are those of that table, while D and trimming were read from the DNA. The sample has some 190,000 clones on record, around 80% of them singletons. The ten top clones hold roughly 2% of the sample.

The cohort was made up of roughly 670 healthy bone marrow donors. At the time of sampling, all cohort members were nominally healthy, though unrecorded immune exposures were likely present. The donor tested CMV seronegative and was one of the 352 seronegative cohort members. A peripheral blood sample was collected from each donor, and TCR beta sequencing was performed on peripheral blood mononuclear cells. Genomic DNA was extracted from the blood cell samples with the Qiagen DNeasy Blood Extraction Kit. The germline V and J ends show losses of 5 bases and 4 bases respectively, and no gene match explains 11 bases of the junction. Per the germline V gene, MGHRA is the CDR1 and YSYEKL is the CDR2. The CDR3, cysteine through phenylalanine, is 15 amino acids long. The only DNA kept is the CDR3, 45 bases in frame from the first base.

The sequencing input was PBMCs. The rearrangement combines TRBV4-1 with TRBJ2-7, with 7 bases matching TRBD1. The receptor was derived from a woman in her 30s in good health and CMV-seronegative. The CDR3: CASSTSAGTVYEQYF. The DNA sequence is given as TGCGCCAGCAGCACTTCGGCCGGGACAGTTTACGAGCAGTACTTC.